Following are 2 T cell receptor beta chains from one sample sequenced in a study of T cell clonality in common variable immunodeficiency. TCRdb keeps only in-frame clones here, not all; method: immunoSEQ multiplex PCR. This repertoire holds tens of thousands of clones, and none appear only once. The sequencing input was peripheral blood mononuclear cells. The receptors come from a person aged 18 to 75 in good health.

In this sample, this clone turned up many times. The read falls 3 residues short of the CDR3 end, and the missing part is taken from the germline J gene. This sequence joins TRBV29-1 and TRBJ2-1; D perhaps matches TRBD1 (6 bases). The CDR3 runs 12 residues. Trimming took off 7 bases at V and 3 bases at J, with 10 bases between the two ends. The germline CDR1 and CDR2 sequences are SQVTM and ANQGSEA. The sequenced CDR3 bases are TGCAGCGGATGGACAGACTACAATGAG. This gives the protein CSGWTDYNE. The whole CDR3 protein reads CSGWTDYNEQFF.

At least ten counts were recorded for this clone. Read data end 3 residues before the CDR3 end; the end is taken from the germline J gene. This chain links TRBV7-3 with TRBJ1-3; D gene uncertain. The V gene's germline CDR1 is SGHTA and CDR2 FQGTGA. V gave up 9 bases and J gave up 2 bases, with 20 bases separating them. This CDR3 comprises 16 residues. The DNA read from the CDR3 is TGTGCCAGATTCATGGAAAGGAGGGTGACTGGAAACACC. Translation gives CARFMERRVTGNT. The whole CDR3 region reads CARFMERRVTGNTIYF. Together with reference TRBV7-3 and TRBJ1-3, the CDR3 gives the full variable domain: GAGVSQTPSNKVTEKGKYVELRCDPISGHTALYWYRQSLGQGPEFLIYFQGTGAADDSGLPNDRFFAVRPEGSVSTLKIQRTERGDSAVYLCARFMERRVTGNTIYFGEGSWLTVV.